In this sample, the clone carrying this T cell receptor (beta chain) turned up many times. Its specificity is not known. RNA transcripts served as the template for amplifying TCR beta CDR3 regions. The study used the HTBI primer set for a first-round RT-PCR of the TCR CDR3. TCRdb re-analysed the multiplex PCR reads in MiXCR, keeping a single row per CDR3 protein. The repertoire has roughly 510,000 distinct CDR3 sequences, approximately 49% of them found once; the top ten carry about two fifths. The source of the sample is a study of T cells in Graves' hyperthyroidism and ophthalmopathy. General study findings and limits: Ophthalmopathy stood apart from stable hyperthyroidism in a 13 V-J model. Most clonotypes expanded in thyroid above 0.001 were likewise present in blood.

Uncontrolled infection, other autoimmune disease, pregnancy or lactation led to exclusion. Clinical symptoms, serum thyroxine and TRAb, thyroid ultrasound and orbital computed tomography together formed the diagnostic basis. The source material was peripheral blood or thyroid tissue (not recorded which). This TCR was recovered from an adult woman with Graves' disease, either hyperthyroidism or ophthalmopathy (not recorded which).

The CDR3 is CASSYTVYNSPLHF. The CDR3 DNA follows: TGTGCCAGCAGTTACACAGTCTATAATTCACCCCTCCACTTT. This chain links TRBV6-5 with TRBJ1-6; D is unresolved. In germline, CDR1 is MNHEY, CDR2 SVGAGI. Trimming left V 2 bases short and J 3 bases short, with 5 bases between. This CDR3 is 14 amino acids long.